Described below is a single T cell receptor beta chain sequence and its context. It has no known antigen specificity. The sample holds no much larger clone one base away, and base qualities are not on file. This record belongs to a study of blood T cell repertoires in COVID-19 (dated by TCRdb to 2020 to 2022). About the study as a whole: Collaborator samples came from the United States, Italy and Spain and covered acute and convalescent phases of COVID-19. The material from the prospective study consisted of cDNA or gDNA derived from T cells, B-cell-depleted T cells, or PBMCs. Deeply sampled blood TCRbeta repertoires from subjects exposed to, actively infected with, or recovered from COVID-19 were included in the dataset. The repertoires were released in a freely available public database intended as a resource for research on the immune response to SARS-CoV-2. The samples were drawn from the first 160 participants of the ongoing ImmuneRACE study and from some 1,300 subjects provided by 6 global collaborators. Nearly every sample came with metadata listing a de-identified subject ID, COVID-19 status, age in years and sex. Where HLA class I and class II types were available, the types were taken from metadata supplied by the sample provider, not from assay-based typing.

Overall study results and their limits: How much clinical and demographic metadata was included differed by source and by participant, and the metadata was provided uncurated.

TCRbeta CDR3 regions were amplified from genomic DNA by means of the immunoSEQ Assay, a bias-controlled multiplex PCR. For the original study's pipeline: Within the assay, amplification of reference gene primers was used to estimate how many nucleated cells each sample contained. To quantify the absolute abundance of each unique TCRbeta CDR3 rearrangement, sequence reads were collapsed and filtered. For each sample, productive Simpson clonality was calculated by taking the square root of Simpson's diversity index across productive rearrangements. TCRdb took over this immuneACCESS table, retaining in-frame rearrangements with V and J assigned. Such tables are incomplete; in checked studies, under half of the missing clones stem from an unresolved V gene, and the remainder is unexplained. V and J calls and clone size come straight from that table; D and trimming were deduced from the DNA. The sample table shows around 120,000 clones, and 82% are seen once. Roughly 7.1% of the sample belongs to the ten largest clones.

The V end gives up 6 bases and the J end 5 bases, leaving 4 bases in the junction not matched to a gene. The CDR3 holds 14 amino acids from the cysteine to the phenylalanine. Just the 42-base CDR3 DNA is kept, in frame starting at base 1. From the germline V gene, CDR1 is MDHEN and CDR2 is SYDVKM. Collaborating institutions collected whole blood in K2EDTA tubes following their own protocols. Collaborator samples were shipped for TCRbeta analysis as frozen whole blood, isolated PBMCs, or DNA extracted from either sample type. The sample comprised peripheral blood. The source of this sequence is a man between 70 and 80 years old with active or convalescent COVID-19. Here the chain combines TRBV28 and TRBJ1-5; a stretch of 10 junction bases matches TRBD1. The CDR3 has the sequence CASSLTGGYQPQHF. The DNA reads TGTGCCAGCAGCTTGACAGGGGGCTATCAGCCCCAGCATTTT. Outside the CDR3, residues come from the reference TRBV28 and TRBJ1-5 proteins, so the full variable domain is: DVKVTQSSRYLVKRTGEKVFLECVQDMDHENMFWYRQDPGLGLRLIYFSYDVKMKEKGDIPEGYSVSREKKERFSLILESASTNQTSMYLCASSLTGGYQPQHFGDGTRLSIL.